The rows below give T cell receptor beta chains drawn from one sample of a study of human T cells and chemical hapten exposure. Each CDR3 protein gets one entry after TCRdb re-called the 5' RACE reads with MiXCR. The table has roughly 120,000 distinct CDR3 sequences, around a fifth seen once; the top ten hold around 2.7%. The receptors here all came from a human donor in good health. Both conserved end residues are trimmed from each CDR3. The order of the fields is V gene, J gene, D gene, CDR3 protein. A D gene is named only where the DNA matches it firmly.

>TRBV14|TRBJ2-2|.
ASSQDMRKELF
>TRBV7-6|TRBJ2-7|.
ASSPAAASFYEQY
>TRBV28|TRBJ1-6|TRBD1
ASSLGTGDSSPLH
>TRBV12-3/TRBV12-4|TRBJ2-7|.
ASSLTGPTAYEQY
>TRBV28|TRBJ2-5|.
ASKDSDQETQY
>TRBV28|TRBJ2-7|TRBD1
ASSSPGQGNEQY
>TRBV28|TRBJ1-1|.
ASSVRTGTAF
>TRBV20-1|TRBJ1-6|TRBD1
SAGGQGSLSSYNSPLH
>TRBV25-1|TRBJ2-7|.
ASSEFGSREQGGYEQY
>TRBV11-2|TRBJ1-2|.
ASSLDLRQVNYGYT
>TRBV19|TRBJ2-1|.
ASSWSRDNEQF
>TRBV13|TRBJ2-7|.
ASSLKGVYSYEQY
>TRBV28|TRBJ2-3|.
ASSSPRGSAADTQY
>TRBV5-5|TRBJ1-1|.
ASSFEEGEAF
>TRBV2|TRBJ1-6|.
ASSADSYNSPLH
>TRBV5-1|TRBJ2-5|TRBD2
ASSLSTSGRGETQY
>TRBV9|TRBJ2-1|.
ASTTSPGSYNEQF
>TRBV7-3|TRBJ2-2|TRBD2
ASRRGGGAPGELF
>TRBV20-1|TRBJ2-1|.
SAKQYNEQF
>TRBV6-5|TRBJ2-6|.
ASSYSESSGANVLT
>TRBV20-1|TRBJ2-5|.
SARKSGSLQETQY
>TRBV7-9|TRBJ2-5|TRBD2
ASSSGAGRGETQY
>TRBV5-4|TRBJ2-6|.
ASSLQISGANVLT
>TRBV27|TRBJ1-2|.
ASSLRGDGYT
>TRBV10-3|TRBJ2-3|TRBD1
AISSPDRGRLDTQY
>TRBV5-6|TRBJ2-7|TRBD2
ASSRRSSGSGEQY
>TRBV29-1|TRBJ2-2|.
SVHGSTGELF
>TRBV7-3|TRBJ2-3|TRBD1
ASSSIQGMDTQY
>TRBV20-1|TRBJ1-1|.
SAPSEYTEAF
>TRBV5-1|TRBJ1-1|.
ASSPPGLSNTEAF
>TRBV30|TRBJ2-2|TRBD2
AWSGTRKTGELF
>TRBV9|TRBJ2-5|.
ASSVSSGIQETQY
>TRBV28|TRBJ1-1|.
ASRTGGSEAF
>TRBV4-1|TRBJ2-1|TRBD2
ASSQDLRTSYDEQF
>TRBV15|TRBJ2-5|.
ATSSGVGGAETQY
>TRBV6-6|TRBJ1-1|.
ASSYAGELMNTEAF
>TRBV6-1|TRBJ2-5|.
ASSQRRFQETQY
>TRBV12-3/TRBV12-4|TRBJ1-3|.
ASHFRMSGAYSGNTIY
>TRBV12-3/TRBV12-4|TRBJ1-2|.
ASSLGTPNYGYT
>TRBV14|TRBJ2-3|TRBD2
ASSQGITGGTDTQY
>TRBV28|TRBJ1-5|.
ASLPLVGSLNQPQH
>TRBV13|TRBJ1-5|.
ASSLALSNQPQH
>TRBV29-1|TRBJ1-2|.
STRNPGNYGYT
>TRBV18|TRBJ1-2|.
ASSPKVQGDYGYT
>TRBV29-1|TRBJ1-1|.
SVQGSTEAF
>TRBV5-6|TRBJ2-5|.
ASSLGGPGRPVQY
>TRBV2|TRBJ2-1|.
ASTFQPSSYNEQF
>TRBV19|TRBJ2-7|.
ASSIGGVVYEQY
>TRBV3-1|TRBJ2-1|.
ASNSRLGAPSSYNEQF
>TRBV6-5|TRBJ1-4|TRBD1
ASSYAGQQNEKLF
>TRBV5-5|TRBJ2-1|TRBD2
ASSSGLAGVDEQF
>TRBV5-1|TRBJ2-5|TRBD2
ASSPPRTSESQETQY
>TRBV12-3/TRBV12-4|TRBJ2-2|.
ASSLSGLTNTGELF
>TRBV5-1|TRBJ2-3|.
ASSLADTGPNTDTQY
>TRBV20-1|TRBJ1-6|.
SARSEASDASPLH
>TRBV3-1|TRBJ1-1|.
ASSLSTGTEAF
>TRBV15|TRBJ1-5|.
ATSRDKGNQPQH
>TRBV20-1|TRBJ1-5|.
SARESAVAPQH
>TRBV7-4|TRBJ1-4|.
ASSLAPRGLNEKLF